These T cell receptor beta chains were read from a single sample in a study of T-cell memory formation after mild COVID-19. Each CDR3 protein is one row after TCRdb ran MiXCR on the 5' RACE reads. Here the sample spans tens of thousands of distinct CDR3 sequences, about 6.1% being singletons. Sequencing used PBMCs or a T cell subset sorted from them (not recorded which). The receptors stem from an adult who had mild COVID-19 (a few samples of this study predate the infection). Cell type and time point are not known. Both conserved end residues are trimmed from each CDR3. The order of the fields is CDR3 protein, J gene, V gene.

ASSQNGEVSGGEQF | TRBJ2-1 | TRBV3-1
ASSLSLIGDYGYT | TRBJ1-2 | TRBV5-6
ASSPAGGKETQY | TRBJ2-5 | TRBV11-2
ASSPGPDPGGHGPQH | TRBJ1-5 | TRBV5-5
ATRGTGSNNEQF | TRBJ2-1 | TRBV24-1
ASSSRDSNTGELF | TRBJ2-2 | TRBV27
AISVLAGPNNEQF | TRBJ2-1 | TRBV10-3
ASSLDPTSGSSGETQY | TRBJ2-5 | TRBV11-3
ASSLASGQETQY | TRBJ2-5 | TRBV7-2
ASSDQGVQPQH | TRBJ1-5 | TRBV2
ASSNRLAGPSYEQY | TRBJ2-7 | TRBV7-6
ASSQGTTGELF | TRBJ2-2 | TRBV14
ATSEDSGADYEQY | TRBJ2-7 | TRBV24-1
ASSLRQTLAKNIQY | TRBJ2-4 | TRBV3-1
ASSPGQTTGAGANVLT | TRBJ2-6 | TRBV7-9
ASSFGGADQPKH | TRBJ1-5 | TRBV12-3/TRBV12-4
ASSPPNRINTGELF | TRBJ2-2 | TRBV18
ASSQGGKRLF | TRBJ2-1 | TRBV3-1
ASSPGTSSYNEQF | TRBJ2-1 | TRBV4-1
ASKFLSGAEQF | TRBJ2-1 | TRBV2
ASSFIGTGGLNEQF | TRBJ2-1 | TRBV7-2
ASSPGYQETQY | TRBJ2-5 | TRBV7-2
SVREYGHNEQF | TRBJ2-1 | TRBV20-1
ASRPDRVPQPQH | TRBJ1-5 | TRBV6-5
ASSSGGGDTQY | TRBJ2-3 | TRBV7-2
ASSGTSGLTGD | TRBJ2-7 | TRBV18
ATSDPQTGVSYNEQF | TRBJ2-1 | TRBV24-1
ASSPPPSGSRIEQF | TRBJ2-1 | TRBV11-2
ASRGGFSYEQY | TRBJ2-7 | TRBV28
ASSKRDGAGELF | TRBJ2-2 | TRBV9
ASRYAGTGSYEQY | TRBJ2-7 | TRBV7-2
ASSLGLAGGQVDTQY | TRBJ2-3 | TRBV7-2
ASSPRDYGYT | TRBJ1-2 | TRBV7-9
ASSMGGPNNEQF | TRBJ2-1 | TRBV5-1
ATSDRQGVGNEQF | TRBJ2-1 | TRBV24-1
ASRADRPTNEKLF | TRBJ1-4 | TRBV6-2/TRBV6-3
ATSAHKLAGVPDTQY | TRBJ2-3 | TRBV15
ASSLAGSDTQY | TRBJ2-3 | TRBV18
ASSLVVNEQY | TRBJ2-7 | TRBV7-9
ASIPRDSANTEAF | TRBJ1-1 | TRBV19
ASRVGTDNSPLH | TRBJ1-6 | TRBV7-6
ASSLGTEAF | TRBJ1-1 | TRBV7-9
ASSTQGRMNTGELF | TRBJ2-2 | TRBV6-1
ASSQDRVDTGELF | TRBJ2-2 | TRBV7-8
ASSSYQVNEQF | TRBJ2-1 | TRBV28
SATKQGGSNQPQH | TRBJ1-5 | TRBV20-1